The 2 T cell receptor beta chains given below trace back to one sample, sequenced in a study of early T cells in non-severe SARS-CoV-2 infection. Each CDR3 protein is one row after TCRdb ran MiXCR on the 5' RACE reads. The sample yields nearly 80,000 distinct CDR3 sequences, about 13% seen once. The specimen was whole blood. The receptors here all came from an adult who was a healthcare worker with PCR-confirmed SARS-CoV-2 infection or an uninfected control (not recorded which).

This clonotype was observed a few times. The chain carries TRBV19 and TRBJ1-2; D remains ambiguous. In germline, CDR1 is LNHDA, CDR2 SQIVND (reference sequence). The CDR3 is made up of 18 amino acids. Deletions cut 6 bases from V and 6 bases from J, with 29 bases between. The CDR3 DNA sequence: TGTGCCAGTAGCTTTCATTCGGCAGGTAGCCCGTTAGATCATGGCTACACCTTC. This codes for CASSFHSAGSPLDHGYTF.

This clonotype was recorded a few times. The J gene is TRBJ2-1, the V gene TRBV12-3 or TRBV12-4; TRBD2 agrees at 9 bases. J lost 2 bases, V lost 6 bases, and 5 bases had no gene match. This CDR3 contains 15 residues. The CDR3 loop reads CASRTTSGPYNEQFF. CDR3 coding DNA: TGTGCCAGCAGGACTACTAGCGGGCCCTACAATGAGCAGTTCTTC.